The sequence of this T cell receptor (beta chain) was determined in a study of OX40 agonist ivuxolimab in advanced cancers. Per the germline V gene, CDR1 is SGDLS and CDR2 is YYNGEE. V was shortened by 2 bases and J by 2 bases, with 8 bases between the two germline ends. The CDR3 has 13 amino acids. This clone came up a few times. This sample also contains other DNA sequences that code for the same CDR3. Some clones are missing from TCRdb's copy, which holds only in-frame ones; the method was immunoSEQ multiplex PCR. The sample records tens of thousands of clones, approximately 90% being singletons. The V gene is TRBV9, the J gene TRBJ2-7; maybe TRBD1 (5 bases). This clonotype was obtained from an adult with an advanced solid tumor such as melanoma, head and neck, liver or kidney cancer. The sequencing here drew on CD4+ or CD8+ T cells sorted from blood, taken in a trial of the OX40 agonist ivuxolimab. The CDR3 spells CASSVDSPYEQYF. In nucleotides, the CDR3 is TGTGCCAGCAGCGTCGACAGCCCCTACGAGCAGTACTTC.